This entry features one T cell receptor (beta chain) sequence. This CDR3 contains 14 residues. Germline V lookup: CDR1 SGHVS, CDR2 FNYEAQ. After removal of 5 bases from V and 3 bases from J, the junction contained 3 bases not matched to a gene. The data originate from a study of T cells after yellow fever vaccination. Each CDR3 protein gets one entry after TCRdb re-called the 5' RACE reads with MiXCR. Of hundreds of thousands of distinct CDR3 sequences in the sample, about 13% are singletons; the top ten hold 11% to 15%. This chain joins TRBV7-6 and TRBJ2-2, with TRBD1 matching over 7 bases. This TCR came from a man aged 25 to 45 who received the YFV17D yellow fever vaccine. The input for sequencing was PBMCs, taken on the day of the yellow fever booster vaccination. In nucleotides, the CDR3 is TGTGCCAGCAGCGAGGGACAGTACACCGGGGAGCTGTTTTTT. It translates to CASSEGQYTGELFF.